This T cell receptor (beta chain) was found in a study of cytomegalovirus exposure and HLA in healthy donors. General study findings and limits: Several V segments, TRBV6-2 and TRBV6-3 among them, could not be told apart and were dropped. Researchers reported from a later analysis that most CMV-associated TCR beta chains appeared HLA-restricted.

Looked up from germline, CDR1 is LNHNV and CDR2 is YYDKDF (reference sequence). The CDR3 is 14 residues long. V was shortened by 1 base and J by 2 bases, with 8 bases between the two germline ends. Points on this clone: Its antigen is unknown.

Healthy bone marrow donors made up the cohort. This PCR relied on a set of 60 Vbeta primers and 13 Jbeta primers. Repertoires were generated with immunoSEQ multiplex PCR, while TCRdb's copy carries only in-frame clones and drops some. The profile shows about 150,000 clones, 84% of them singletons. The clonotype was recovered from a boy aged 2 to 10 in good health and CMV-seronegative. The rearrangement joins TRBV15 to TRBJ2-5; D possibly corresponds to TRBD2 (6 bases). The sequenced material came from PBMCs. CDR3 residues: CATSRVADQETQYF. The CDR3, as DNA: TGTGCCACCAGCAGAGTAGCGGATCAAGAGACCCAGTACTTC. Together with reference TRBV15 and TRBJ2-5, the CDR3 gives the full variable domain: DAMVIQNPRYQVTQFGKPVTLSCSQTLNHNVMYWYQQKSSQAPKLLFHYYDKDFNNEADTPDNFQSRRPNTSFCFLDIRSPGLGDTAMYLCATSRVADQETQYFGPGTRLLVL.